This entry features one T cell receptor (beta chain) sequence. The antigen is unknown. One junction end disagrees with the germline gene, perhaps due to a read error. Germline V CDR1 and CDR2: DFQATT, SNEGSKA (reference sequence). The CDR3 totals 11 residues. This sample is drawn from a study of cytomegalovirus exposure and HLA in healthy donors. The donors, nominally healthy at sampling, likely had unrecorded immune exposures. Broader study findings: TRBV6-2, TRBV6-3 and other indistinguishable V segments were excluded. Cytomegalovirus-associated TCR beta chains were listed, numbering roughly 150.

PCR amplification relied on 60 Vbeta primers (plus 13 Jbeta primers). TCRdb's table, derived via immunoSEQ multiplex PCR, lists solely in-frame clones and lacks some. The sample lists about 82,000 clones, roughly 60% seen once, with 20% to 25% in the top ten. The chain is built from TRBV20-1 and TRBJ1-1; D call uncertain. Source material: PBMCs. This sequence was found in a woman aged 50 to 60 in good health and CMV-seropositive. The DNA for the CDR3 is TGCAGTGCTCCGGGAACCACTGAAGCTTCCTTT. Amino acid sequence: CSAPGTTEASF.